Reported below is one T cell receptor beta chain. The sample belongs to a study of shared clonotypes between healthy human individuals. This CDR3 region has 15 residues. Trimming cost V 5 bases and J 6 bases; bases outside gene matches: 8. Germline values: CDR1 MNHEY, CDR2 SVGAGI. Only in-frame clones appear in the TCRdb table, and some are missing; sequencing was by immunoSEQ multiplex PCR. In the table there are about 1.1 million clones, around three quarters of which are singletons. The V gene is TRBV6-5, the J gene TRBJ2-2; 8 nucleotides agree with TRBD1. The material sequenced was memory CD4+ T cells from PBMCs. Subset noted: CD45RA-negative fraction. The receptor was isolated from a man in his late teens or twenties in good health. Some clones in this sample may be carry-over from other donors' samples. This CDR3 is CASSPWTGKAGELFF. The CDR3 region has the DNA TGTGCCAGCAGTCCTTGGACAGGGAAGGCCGGGGAGCTGTTTTTT.